This T cell receptor beta chain was captured in a study of blood T cell repertoires in COVID-19. Study-level background: Acute and convalescent COVID-19 samples came from the United States, Italy and Spain. Sources were T cells, B-cell-depleted T cells, or PBMCs; the material itself was cDNA or gDNA.

Per germline, CDR1 SGHRS and CDR2 YFSETQ. The CDR3 consists of 15 residues. The V end lost 5 bases, the J end lost 0 bases, and 12 bases lay between the germline ends. In the original analysis: Amplifying reference gene primers gave estimates of nucleated cell counts. Here immunoSEQ multiplex PCR was the method, and the copy in TCRdb shows in-frame clones only, minus some. The DNA gave D and trimming, while V, J and clone size come from that table. The data show tens of thousands of clones, 78% seen once. The chain carries TRBV5-1 and TRBJ1-3; no firm D call. The sequence derives from a man aged 70-80 years with COVID-19, enrolled during active disease. Sequenced material: peripheral blood. The CDR3 DNA follows: TGCGCCAGCAGTTTGAACGGGATCTCTGGAAACACCATATATTTT. Encoded protein: CASSLNGISGNTIYF. Full variable domain (outside the CDR3, taken from reference TRBV5-1 and TRBJ1-3): KAGVTQTPRYLIKTRGQQVTLSCSPISGHRSVSWYQQTPGQGLQFLFEYFSETQRNKGNFPGRFSGRQFSNSRSEMNVSTLELGDSALYLCASSLNGISGNTIYFGEGSWLTVV.